What follows are 24 T cell receptor beta chains derived from one specimen sequenced in a study of CD8 T cells in Susac syndrome. With random hexamers, reverse transcription was performed on about 0.5 to 1 ug of RNA. One entry per CDR3 protein, called by TCRdb with MiXCR from the immunoSEQ multiplex PCR reads. The table records about 300,000 distinct CDR3 sequences, about 91% of them present only once. Sequences were obtained from CD4+ T cells from PBMCs. These receptors were taken from a human donor with multiple sclerosis.

This chain joins TRBV7-8 and TRBJ1-3; the D is unclear. The CDR3 extends over 15 amino acids. The ends were cut back, 3 bases at V and 0 bases at J, with 9 bases in the middle. Germline assignment: CDR1 SGHVS and CDR2 FQNEAQ. CDR3 in amino acids: CASSFDEVSGNTIYF. The CDR3 region has the DNA TGTGCCAGCAGCTTCGACGAGGTCTCTGGAAACACCATATATTTT.

This chain connects TRBV18 to TRBJ1-1; D is unresolved. The CDR3 has 14 amino acids. Trimming took 6 bases from V and 6 from J, leaving 17 bases between them. Germline V gene lookup returns CDR1 KGHSH and CDR2 LQKENI. This CDR3 reads CASSEGQFGSEAFF. In DNA, the CDR3 is TGTGCCAGCTCCGAGGGTCAGTTCGGGTCTGAAGCTTTCTTT.

The rearrangement joins TRBV10-3 to TRBJ2-7; D gene unclear. Germline lookup yields CDR1 ENHRY and CDR2 SYGVKD. V was shortened by 0 bases and J by 6 bases, with 9 bases between the two germline ends. CDR3 size: 13 residues. CDR3 protein: CAISESNAREQYF. CDR3 nucleotides: TGTGCCATCAGTGAGTCGAATGCGCGCGAGCAGTACTTC.

This chain uses TRBV19 with TRBJ2-7; D is possibly TRBD2 (6 bases). Germline values: CDR1 LNHDA, CDR2 SQIVND (reference sequence). The V end lost 3 bases, the J end lost 9 bases, and 18 bases lay between the germline ends. This CDR3 is 14 amino acids long. The CDR3 region is CASSMAGRNSGQYF. For the CDR3, the DNA is TGTGCCAGTAGTATGGCCGGGAGAAACTCTGGGCAGTACTTC.

The rearrangement links TRBV28 to TRBJ1-2, with D unresolved. The CDR3 consists of 14 residues. The germline V gene has CDR1 MDHEN and CDR2 SYDVKM. V lost 2 bases and J 8 bases, leaving 15 bases between the germline ends. The CDR3 here is CASSLSLSPGGYTF. CDR3 nucleotides: TGTGCCAGCAGTTTAAGTCTTTCCCCCGGAGGCTACACCTTC.

The CDR3 sequence is CSVVEGFTEAFF. CDR3 DNA sequence: TGCAGCGTTGTTGAGGGGTTCACTGAAGCTTTCTTT. The chain recombines TRBV29-1 with TRBJ1-1; D may be TRBD1 (5 bases). In germline, CDR1 is SQVTM, CDR2 ANQGSEA. The CDR3 loop spans 12 amino acids. The ends were cut back, 4 bases at V and 4 bases at J, with 10 bases in the middle.

The J gene is TRBJ2-7, the V gene TRBV29-1, with a tentative D call TRBD1 (7 bases). The V gene lost 4 bases and the J gene lost 6 bases, with 10 bases spanning the gap. The CDR3 loop spans 11 amino acids. Germline assignment: CDR1 SQVTM and CDR2 ANQGSEA. The CDR3 reads CSVAQGGEQYF. The CDR3 coding sequence is TGCAGCGTTGCCCAGGGGGGCGAGCAGTACTTC.

V and J are TRBV3-1 and TRBJ1-6; TRBD1 is a possible D gene (5 bases). Trimming took off 4 bases at V and 0 bases at J, with 13 bases between the two ends. CDR3 length: 17 residues. Germline V gene sequence: CDR1 LGHDT, CDR2 YNNKEL (reference sequence). Here the CDR3 reads CASSRTGLSSYNSPLHF. The CDR3 region has the DNA TGTGCCAGCAGCCGAACAGGTCTCAGCTCCTATAATTCACCCCTCCACTTT.

The chain couples TRBV29-1 to TRBJ2-5, with D perhaps matching TRBD2 (6 bases). CDR1 and CDR2 (germline): SQVTM, ANQGSEA. CDR3 length: 12 residues. V dropped 7 bases and J dropped 6 bases, with 15 bases sitting between them. In DNA form, the CDR3 reads TGCAGCGCAAACCCCGGGGGACAGACCCAGTACTTC. Its translation: CSANPGGQTQYF.

This clonotype showed up just once. V is TRBV20-1 and J is TRBJ1-2; 11 nucleotides match TRBD1. In germline, CDR1 is DFQATT, CDR2 SNEGSKA (reference sequence). The CDR3 spans 14 residues. V was clipped by 7 bases and J by 1 base; unmatched bases: 5. DNA for the CDR3: TGCAGTGTCCCCGGGACAGGGGGTAACTATGGCTACACCTTC. This translates into CSVPGTGGNYGYTF.

V is TRBV3-1 and J is TRBJ1-1, with a weak D call TRBD1 (5 bases). This CDR3 is 13 amino acids long. V lost 4 bases to trimming and J lost 7 bases, with 13 bases between them. Germline CDR1 is LGHDT and CDR2 is YNNKEL (reference sequence). The CDR3 bases are TGTGCCAGCAGCCCGCTAGGGGACGGTGAAGCTTTCTTT. Translation gives CASSPLGDGEAFF.

This clonotype was counted a single time. CDR3 amino acids: CASTLGSGSSYNEQFF. CDR3 bases: TGTGCCAGCACCCTTGGTAGCGGGAGCTCCTACAATGAGCAGTTCTTC. The chain recombines TRBV9 with TRBJ2-1, with 9 bases fitting TRBD2. The germline V gene has CDR1 SGDLS and CDR2 YYNGEE. The CDR3 runs 16 residues. After removal of 6 bases from V and 0 bases from J, the junction contained 7 bases not matched to a gene.

J is TRBJ2-5 and V is TRBV6-5, with D perhaps matching TRBD2 (6 bases). Trimming shortened V by 6 bases and J by 3 bases, and 14 bases separated the two germline ends. Germline CDR1 MNHEY, CDR2 SVGAGI. CDR3 length equals 14 residues. The CDR3 DNA is TGTGCCAGCAGCCCCCCCGGGACTGAAGAGACCCAGTACTTC. Protein: CASSPPGTEETQYF.

The J gene is TRBJ2-3, the V gene TRBV9, with D tentatively TRBD1 (6 bases). The germline gives CDR1 SGDLS, CDR2 YYNGEE. There are 16 residues in the CDR3. Trimming removed 0 bases from V and 3 bases from J, with 14 bases in between. The CDR3 loop is CASSVAGRGVTDTQYF. CDR3 DNA: TGTGCCAGCAGCGTAGCGGGCAGGGGAGTTACAGATACGCAGTATTTT.

The CDR3 loop reads CASSQRRDWNYGYTF. CDR3 DNA sequence: TGTGCCAGCAGTCAAAGGAGGGACTGGAACTATGGCTACACCTTC. The chain is built from TRBV2 and TRBJ1-2; D is possibly TRBD1 (5 bases). V lost 5 bases and J 2 bases, leaving 15 bases between the germline ends. Per the germline V gene, CDR1 is SNHLY and CDR2 is FYNNEI. The CDR3 runs to 15 residues.

This rearrangement joins TRBV9 to TRBJ1-3; D remains unclear. Germline CDR1 reads SGDLS; CDR2 reads YYNGEE. The CDR3 is 16 residues long. Trimming pared 1 base from V and 1 base from J, leaving 12 bases between. The CDR3 region has the DNA TGTGCCAGCAGCGTAAAGCAAAGCCGGTCTGGAAACACCATATATTTT. Its translation is CASSVKQSRSGNTIYF.

The count of this clonotype is one. The chain employs TRBV29-1 and TRBJ2-5; 9 nucleotides line up with TRBD2. CDR1 and CDR2 (germline): SQVTM, ANQGSEA. This CDR3 is built from 14 residues. J gave up 4 bases and V 4 bases, and 7 bases lay outside the gene matches. The CDR3 loop is CSVGVAGVGETQYF. CDR3 bases: TGCAGCGTTGGGGTAGCGGGAGTCGGAGAGACCCAGTACTTC.

The CDR3 DNA follows: TGTGCCAGCAGCTCAGTGGGACAGGAGATCACAGATACGCAGTATTTT. Its protein product is CASSSVGQEITDTQYF. The V call is TRBV7-2, the J call TRBJ2-3; 8 bases line up with TRBD1. Germline CDR1 and CDR2: SGHTA and FQGNSA. The CDR3 sequence is 16 residues long. The trim removed 4 bases at V and 2 bases at J, leaving 8 bases unmatched. Drawing the rest from reference TRBV7-2 and TRBJ2-3, the complete variable domain is GAGVSQSPSNKVTEKGKDVELRCDPISGHTALYWYRQSLGQGLEFLIYFQGNSAPDKSGLPSDRFSAERTGGSVSTLTIQRTQQEDSAVYLCASSSVGQEITDTQYFGPGTRLTVL.

The V call is TRBV27, the J call TRBJ1-5; tentative D call: TRBD1 (5 bases). The CDR3 totals 15 residues. Germline CDR1 is MNHEY and CDR2 is SMNVEV (reference sequence). The V and J ends lost 5 bases and 9 bases respectively, with 20 bases between them. CDR3 sequence: CASSPIPLGGRPQHF. The CDR3 bases are TGTGCCAGCAGTCCCATCCCGCTCGGGGGAAGGCCCCAGCATTTT.

This clonotype came up a few times. The rearrangement uses TRBV3-1 and TRBJ2-7, with 7 nucleotides matching TRBD1. The CDR3 has 16 residues. V was pared by 3 bases and J by 2 bases, with 10 bases of the junction left unmatched. In germline, CDR1 is LGHDT, CDR2 YNNKEL (reference sequence). In nucleotides, the CDR3 is TGTGCCAGCAGCCAGGGACCACCGGGACAGCCCTACGAGCAGTACTTC. It translates to CASSQGPPGQPYEQYF.

This clonotype was seen just once. The gene calls are TRBV15 and TRBJ1-3, with D unclear. The germline V gene has CDR1 LNHNV and CDR2 YYDKDF (reference sequence). Trimming pared 0 bases from V and 8 bases from J, leaving 14 bases between. This CDR3 spans 15 amino acids. CDR3 loop: CATSREKVETDTIYF. The CDR3 coding sequence is TGTGCCACCAGCAGAGAAAAGGTGGAGACGGACACCATATATTTT.

The rearrangement joins TRBV27 to TRBJ2-4; D gene uncertain. The V gene lost 2 bases and the J gene lost 1 base, with 12 bases spanning the gap. CDR3 length equals 16 residues. The germline CDR1 and CDR2 sequences are MNHEY and SMNVEV (reference sequence). The DNA of the CDR3 is TGTGCCAGCAGTTTAACCCGGGTGTTGGCCAAAAACATTCAGTACTTC. Protein product: CASSLTRVLAKNIQYF.

The genes are TRBV5-1 and TRBJ2-1; tentative D call: TRBD2 (6 bases). V lost 3 bases and J lost 9, with 19 bases in between. Germline V lookup: CDR1 SGHRS, CDR2 YFSETQ. CDR3 size: 15 residues. CDR3 residues: CASSSGETLVPEQFF. The CDR3 DNA follows: TGCGCCAGCAGCTCGGGGGAAACACTAGTTCCTGAGCAGTTCTTC.

The gene calls are TRBV14 and TRBJ2-1; the match to TRBD1 covers 8 bases. This CDR3 is built from 13 residues. After removal of 4 bases from V and 8 bases from J, the junction contained 4 bases not matched to a gene. CDR1 and CDR2 from the germline V gene are SGHDN and FVKESK. CDR3 DNA: TGTGCCAGCAGCCTCAGGGGGCGCCATGAGCAGTTCTTC. Amino acid sequence: CASSLRGRHEQFF.